This record covers a single T cell receptor beta chain. The target antigen is unknown. Production of TCR cDNA was by 5'RACE template switching, which also added a universal primer site and UMIs. TCRdb re-called the 5' RACE reads through MiXCR, storing one row per CDR3 protein. The repertoire holds some 350,000 distinct CDR3 sequences, with 8.7% as singletons. This CDR3 region has 15 residues. The germline CDR1 and CDR2 sequences are PRHDT and FYEKMQ (reference sequence). J was trimmed by 3 bases and V by 2 bases; bases with no gene match: 6. This sample was taken from a study of T cells after yellow fever vaccination. Study details: SMART-Seq v4 Ultra Low Input served to prepare low-cell-number fractions. Overall study findings and caveats: On re-exposure, the response was weaker but peaked faster, at day 5 versus 15. After the booster, 96% of CD4 and roughly nine tenths of CD8 primary-response clones were re-detected.

This receptor was identified in a man between 18 and 35 years old who received the YFV17D yellow fever vaccine. Sequencing was performed on PBMCs, taken on the day of the first yellow fever vaccination. The rearrangement links TRBV13 to TRBJ1-1; 7 positions match TRBD1. The CDR3 loop reads CASSLYDRADTEAFF. Here the CDR3 DNA reads TGTGCCAGCAGCTTATATGACAGGGCGGACACTGAAGCTTTCTTT.